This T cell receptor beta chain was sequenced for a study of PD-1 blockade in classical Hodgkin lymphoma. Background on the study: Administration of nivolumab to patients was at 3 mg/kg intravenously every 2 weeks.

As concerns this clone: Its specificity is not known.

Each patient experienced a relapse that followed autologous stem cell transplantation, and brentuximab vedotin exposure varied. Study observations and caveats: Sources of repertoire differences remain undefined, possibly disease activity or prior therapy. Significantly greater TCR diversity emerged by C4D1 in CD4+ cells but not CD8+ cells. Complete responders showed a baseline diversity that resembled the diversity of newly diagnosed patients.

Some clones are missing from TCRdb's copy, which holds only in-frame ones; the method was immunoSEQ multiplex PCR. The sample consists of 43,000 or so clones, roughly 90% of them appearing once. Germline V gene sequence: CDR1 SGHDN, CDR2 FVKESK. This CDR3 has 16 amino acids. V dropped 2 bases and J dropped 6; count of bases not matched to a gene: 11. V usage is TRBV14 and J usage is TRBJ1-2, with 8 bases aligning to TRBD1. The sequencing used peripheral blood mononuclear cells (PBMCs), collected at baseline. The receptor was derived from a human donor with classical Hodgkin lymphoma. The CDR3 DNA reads TGTGCCAGCAGCCAATTCAAATCGGGACAGGCAGATGGCTACACCTTC. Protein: CASSQFKSGQADGYTF. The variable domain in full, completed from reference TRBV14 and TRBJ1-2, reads EAGVTQFPSHSVIEKGQTVTLRCDPISGHDNLYWYRRVMGKEIKFLLHFVKESKQDESGMPNNRFLAERTGGTYSTLKVQPAELEDSGVYFCASSQFKSGQADGYTFGSGTRLTVV.